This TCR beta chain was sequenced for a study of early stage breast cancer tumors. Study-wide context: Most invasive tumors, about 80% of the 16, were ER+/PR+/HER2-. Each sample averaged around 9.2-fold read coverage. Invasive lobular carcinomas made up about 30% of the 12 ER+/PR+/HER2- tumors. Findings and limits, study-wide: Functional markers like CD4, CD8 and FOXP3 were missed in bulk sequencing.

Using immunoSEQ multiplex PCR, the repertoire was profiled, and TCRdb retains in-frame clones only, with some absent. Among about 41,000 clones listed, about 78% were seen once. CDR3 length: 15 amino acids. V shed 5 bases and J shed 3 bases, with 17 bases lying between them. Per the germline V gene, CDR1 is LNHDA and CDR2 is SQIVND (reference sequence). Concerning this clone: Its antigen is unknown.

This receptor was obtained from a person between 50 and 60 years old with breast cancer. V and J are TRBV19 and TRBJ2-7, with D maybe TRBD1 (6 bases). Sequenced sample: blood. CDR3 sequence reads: CASSPPTGTFYEQYF. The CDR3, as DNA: TGTGCCAGTAGTCCTCCAACAGGGACCTTCTACGAGCAGTACTTC.